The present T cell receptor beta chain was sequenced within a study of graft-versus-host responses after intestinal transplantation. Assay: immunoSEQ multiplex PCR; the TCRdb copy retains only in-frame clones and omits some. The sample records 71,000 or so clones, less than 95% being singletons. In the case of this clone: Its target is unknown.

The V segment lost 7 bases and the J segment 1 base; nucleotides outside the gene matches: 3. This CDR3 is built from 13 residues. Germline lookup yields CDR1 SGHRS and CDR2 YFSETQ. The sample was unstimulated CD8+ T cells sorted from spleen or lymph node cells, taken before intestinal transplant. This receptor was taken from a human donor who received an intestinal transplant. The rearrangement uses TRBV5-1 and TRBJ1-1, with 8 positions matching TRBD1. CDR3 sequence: CASHRGKNTEAFF. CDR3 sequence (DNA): TGCGCCAGCCACAGGGGGAAGAACACTGAAGCTTTCTTT.